This is a list of T cell receptor beta chains from one sample in a study of T cell repertoires in cytomegalovirus infection. MiXCR was run by TCRdb on the reads, yielding one entry per CDR3 protein. Among about 320,000 distinct CDR3 sequences listed, 9% to 9.5% were seen once. Specimen: PBMCs. The receptors stem from a human donor in good health (CMV status not recorded). Some clones in this sample may be carry-over from other donors' samples. Both conserved end residues are part of each CDR3. D genes are given only for firm matches. Where a row states a size, it is once, few, many or the class of an expanded clone; other rows omit it.

d_gene	len	v_gene	j_gene	abundance	CDR3nt	CDR3aa
.	14	TRBV28	TRBJ1-1	many	TGTGCCAGCAGTTTCCGGGGAGCCTCATCGTCAGCTTTCTTT	CASSFRGASSSAFF
.	12	TRBV7-2	TRBJ1-6	many	TGTGCCAGCAGCTTAGATCGTTCACCCCTCCACTTT	CASSLDRSPLHF
TRBD2	13	TRBV28	TRBJ2-7	.	TGTGCCAGCCGAGCGGGAGGGCCCCACGAGCAGTACTTC	CASRAGGPHEQYF
TRBD2	13	TRBV12-3/TRBV12-4	TRBJ2-3	.	TGTGCCGGTTCTAGCGGTAGCACAGATACGCAGTATTTT	CAGSSGSTDTQYF
.	13	TRBV30	TRBJ1-1	.	TGTGCCTGGAGTACACGACCGAACACTGAAGCTTTCTTT	CAWSTRPNTEAFF
TRBD1	13	TRBV6-6	TRBJ2-6	.	TGTGCCAGCAGTCCGGGACAGGCCCACGTCCTGACTTTC	CASSPGQAHVLTF
.	12	TRBV19	TRBJ1-1	.	TGTGCCAGTACCCCCCACCGACTAGGGGCTTTCTTT	CASTPHRLGAFF
TRBD2	15	TRBV6-5	TRBJ2-7	.	TGTGCCAGCAGTTACTCGGGCGGGGGGTTGATCGAGCAGTACTTC	CASSYSGGGLIEQYF
.	13	TRBV28	TRBJ2-5	.	TGTGCCAGCAGCCGTCCCCCCCAAGAGGCCCAGTACTTC	CASSRPPQEAQYF
.	14	TRBV7-8	TRBJ1-3	.	TGTGCCAGCAGCTTAAAAGCATCGGGAAACACCATATATTTT	CASSLKASGNTIYF
TRBD1	14	TRBV11-1	TRBJ2-7	many	TGTGCCAGCAGCTCCTACAGGGGTGGCTACGAGCAGTACTTC	CASSSYRGGYEQYF
.	13	TRBV7-2	TRBJ1-5	.	TGTGCCAGCAGCTCCCTGACGTGGGGGCCCCAGCATTTT	CASSSLTWGPQHF
.	16	TRBV15	TRBJ2-1	.	TGTGCCACCAGCAGAGAGTGGAGTTTTCAGGACAATGAGCAGTTCTTC	CATSREWSFQDNEQFF
TRBD2	14	TRBV28	TRBJ2-1	.	TGTGCCAGCAGTCGGACTAGTCCGGGTAATGAGCAGTTCTTC	CASSRTSPGNEQFF
TRBD1	14	TRBV6-6	TRBJ1-1	many	TGTGCCAGCACCCTGGGACAGAGATACACTGAAGCTTTCTTT	CASTLGQRYTEAFF
.	18	TRBV11-2	TRBJ2-1	many	TGTGCCAGCAGCTTAGATCTGGTGGGGAGGAGCTCCTACAATGAGCAGTTCTTC	CASSLDLVGRSSYNEQFF
.	14	TRBV6-2/TRBV6-3	TRBJ2-1	few	TGTGCCAGCAGTTACGGGGGCAGTCGGAATGAGCAGTTCTTC	CASSYGGSRNEQFF
.	15	TRBV4-3	TRBJ1-4	.	TGCGCCAGCAGCCATGTGGGGGGATCTAATGAAAAACTGTTTTTT	CASSHVGGSNEKLFF
.	14	TRBV7-7	TRBJ2-2	.	TGTGCCAGCAGCTTAGACCAGGGCACCGGGGAGCTGTTTTTT	CASSLDQGTGELFF
TRBD1	16	TRBV4-2	TRBJ1-2	many	TGTGCCAGCAGCCAGCTAGCGACAGGGGGCAACTATGGCTACACCTTC	CASSQLATGGNYGYTF
TRBD2	16	TRBV7-2	TRBJ2-1	many	TGTGCCAGCAACCCCTCTAGCGGGGGGGTTTACAATGAGCAGTTCTTC	CASNPSSGGVYNEQFF
.	15	TRBV20-1	TRBJ2-5	many	TGCAGTGCTAGAGATATTAGAGGGACCCAAGAGACCCAGTACTTC	CSARDIRGTQETQYF
TRBD1	13	TRBV7-7	TRBJ2-1	few	TGTGCCAGCAGCTTTGAGGGGGCGGATGAGCAGTTCTTC	CASSFEGADEQFF
.	14	TRBV5-1	TRBJ1-1	few	TGCGCCAGCAGCTTGATTACACGTGTCACTGAAGCTTTCTTT	CASSLITRVTEAFF
.	15	TRBV20-1	TRBJ1-3	few	TGCAGTGTTAGAGAAGGGAGGGGTATCGGAAACACCATATATTTT	CSVREGRGIGNTIYF
.	15	TRBV7-2	TRBJ2-2	many	TGTGCCAGCAGCCCTGACCCGGGACGAGCCGGGGAGCTGTTTTTT	CASSPDPGRAGELFF
TRBD2	16	TRBV20-1	TRBJ2-7	many	TGCAGTGCTAGATCCAGACTAGCGGGAGGCGCCTACGAGCAGTACTTC	CSARSRLAGGAYEQYF
.	16	TRBV6-2/TRBV6-3	TRBJ2-2	.	TGTGCCAGCAGATGGATGAGGGGGGGGAACACCGGGGAGCTGTTTTTT	CASRWMRGGNTGELFF
.	14	TRBV7-2	TRBJ1-2	many	TGTGCCAGCAGCGTAGCCCGGGGCATCTATGGCTACACCTTC	CASSVARGIYGYTF
.	15	TRBV10-3	TRBJ2-3	few	TGTGCCATCAGTGAACTAGGTTACGGCACAGATACGCAGTATTTT	CAISELGYGTDTQYF
.	15	TRBV7-2	TRBJ2-7	many	TGTGCCAGCAGCCCGTGGACCAGAAAAACCTACGAGCAGTACTTC	CASSPWTRKTYEQYF
.	16	TRBV18	TRBJ2-1	.	TGTGCCAGCCCCGCGGGGAGTGCCGGAGCCTACAATGAGCAGTTCTTC	CASPAGSAGAYNEQFF
.	16	TRBV7-2	TRBJ1-1	many	TGTGCCAGCAGCTCGTACAAGACAGATATGAACACTGAAGCTTTCTTT	CASSSYKTDMNTEAFF
TRBD2	14	TRBV6-2/TRBV6-3	TRBJ2-1	many	TGTGCCAGCAGAAGACTAGCTGTCGGCAATGAGCAGTTCTTC	CASRRLAVGNEQFF
.	14	TRBV7-3	TRBJ2-1	many	TGTGCCAGCAGCCCAAGGCCGACAGGAAATGAGCAGTTCTTC	CASSPRPTGNEQFF
.	16	TRBV19	TRBJ1-4	.	TGTGCCAGTACCGCCCTCGGGGGACCGTCACAGGAAAAACTGTTTTTT	CASTALGGPSQEKLFF
.	13	TRBV7-9	TRBJ1-1	many	TGTGCCAGCAGCTTCGGCAGGGTTGGTGAAGCTTTCTTT	CASSFGRVGEAFF
TRBD2	15	TRBV6-1	TRBJ2-7	many	TGTGCCAGCAGTGAAGGGGCGGGAGCTTACTACGAGCAGTACTTC	CASSEGAGAYYEQYF
.	14	TRBV12-3/TRBV12-4	TRBJ1-2	.	TGTGCCAGCAGACCGTCGATACTCGTGAATGGCTACACCTTC	CASRPSILVNGYTF
.	12	TRBV10-3	TRBJ2-5	.	TGTGCCATCAGTGACCGGGGGGAGACCCAGTACTTC	CAISDRGETQYF